This record concerns one T cell receptor (beta chain) sequence. Antigen specificity is unknown. No conserved phenylalanine or tryptophan ends this CDR3, so it is likely a read error. These data come from a study of tumor-infiltrating lymphocytes in primary liver carcinoma. Study context: Patients included men and women of 30 to 69 years.

General study findings and limits: Being bulk and unsorted, samples allowed no CD4+ and CD8+ repertoire comparison.

Making TCR beta cDNA involved approximately 530 ng total RNA and a constant-region primer. ARM-PCR, slightly modified, supplied the TCR beta libraries through three nested multiplex PCR rounds. Both of the initial two PCR rounds ran for about 11 cycles and employed TRBV1-TRBV30 forward primers alongside a C-beta reverse primer. TCRdb processed the multiplex PCR reads anew with MiXCR; each CDR3 protein has one entry. The sample includes a few hundred thousand distinct CDR3 sequences, 58% of them seen just once. V lost 4 bases and J lost 10, with 14 bases in between. Germline CDR1 and CDR2: SEHNR and FQNEAQ (reference sequence). The CDR3 length is 13 residues. Unsorted whole blood served as the source of blood RNA, and germline DNA was extracted as well.

The sample comprised peripheral blood. This clonotype was obtained from a woman in her twenties or thirties with primary liver carcinoma and hepatitis B virus infection. V usage is TRBV7-9 and J usage is TRBJ2-1, with D possibly TRBD2 on 6 matching bases. Here the CDR3 DNA reads TGTGCCAGCAGCTCCGGGGACTTCGGGGAGCAGTTCCTC. Translation: CASSSGDFGEQFL.